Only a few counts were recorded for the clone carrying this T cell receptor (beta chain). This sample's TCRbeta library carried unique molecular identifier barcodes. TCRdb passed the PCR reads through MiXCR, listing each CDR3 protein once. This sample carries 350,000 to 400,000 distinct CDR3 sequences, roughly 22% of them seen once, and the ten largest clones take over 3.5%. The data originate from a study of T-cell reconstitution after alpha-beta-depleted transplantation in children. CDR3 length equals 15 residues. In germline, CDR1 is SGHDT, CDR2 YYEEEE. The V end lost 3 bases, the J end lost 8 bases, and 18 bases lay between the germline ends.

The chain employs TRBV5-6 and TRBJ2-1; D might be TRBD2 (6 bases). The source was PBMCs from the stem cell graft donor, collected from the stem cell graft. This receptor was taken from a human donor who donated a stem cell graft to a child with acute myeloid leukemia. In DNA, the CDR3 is TGTGCCAGCAGCTCCCCCGTGACTAGTACGCATGAGCAGTTCTTC. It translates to CASSSPVTSTHEQFF. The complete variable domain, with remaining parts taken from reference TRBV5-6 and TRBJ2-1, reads DAGVTQSPTHLIKTRGQQVTLRCSPKSGHDTVSWYQQALGQGPQFIFQYYEEEERQRGNFPDRFSGHQFPNYSSELNVNALLLGDSALYLCASSSPVTSTHEQFFGPGTRLTVL.